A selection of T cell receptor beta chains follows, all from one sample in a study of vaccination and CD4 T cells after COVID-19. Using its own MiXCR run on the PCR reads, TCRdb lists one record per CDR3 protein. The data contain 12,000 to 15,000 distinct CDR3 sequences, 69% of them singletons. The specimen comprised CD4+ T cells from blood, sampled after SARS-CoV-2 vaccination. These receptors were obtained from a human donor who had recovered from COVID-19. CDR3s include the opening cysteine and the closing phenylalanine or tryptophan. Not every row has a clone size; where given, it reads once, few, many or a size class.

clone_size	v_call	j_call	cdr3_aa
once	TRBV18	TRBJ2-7	CASSPGYGTGRNEQYF
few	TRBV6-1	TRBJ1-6	CASSDTGTGTSPLHF
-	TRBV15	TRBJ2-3	CVTGQGGDTDTQYF
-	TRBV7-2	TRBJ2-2	CASRATAELFF
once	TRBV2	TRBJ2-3	CASSEARTSGRAQYF
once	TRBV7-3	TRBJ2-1	CASSNNAVLAGGPLFF
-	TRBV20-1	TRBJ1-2	CSAPQKGGEGGYTF
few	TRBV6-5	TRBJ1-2	CASSYTGTGMNYGYTF
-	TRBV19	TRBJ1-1	CASRLGRRSGAVEGQTEAFF
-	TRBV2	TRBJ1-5	CASSAGTGANQPQHF
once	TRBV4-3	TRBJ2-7	CASSQDGLAGEFFDYEQYF
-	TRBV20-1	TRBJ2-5	CSARDGGTGLQETQYF
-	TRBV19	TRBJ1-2	CASSILPSNVDRDEGYTF
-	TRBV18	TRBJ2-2	CASSPRGANTGELFF
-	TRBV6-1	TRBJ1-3	CASIRVSGNTIYF
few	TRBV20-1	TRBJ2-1	CSATVSGSKQFF
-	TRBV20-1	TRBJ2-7	CSAHLRSSYEQYF
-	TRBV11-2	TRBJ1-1	CASSLGASEAFF
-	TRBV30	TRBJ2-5	CAWSVGGVQETQYF
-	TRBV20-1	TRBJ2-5	CSATSLRDWETQYF
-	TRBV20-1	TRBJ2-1	CSARGLAGGPRNEQFF
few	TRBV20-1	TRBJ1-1	CSARTDHEAFF
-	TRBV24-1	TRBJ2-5	CATGNRVAEPTLQETQYF
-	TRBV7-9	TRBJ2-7	CASSFSQGGSYEQYF
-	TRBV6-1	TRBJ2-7	CASTPTGTNSYEQYF
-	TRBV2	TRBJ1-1	CASRHFPQGGFLNTEAFF
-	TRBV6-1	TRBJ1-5	CASRLRLDQPQHF
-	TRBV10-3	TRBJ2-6	CASQAGDGANVLTF
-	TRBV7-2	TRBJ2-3	CASSPWAHTDTQYF
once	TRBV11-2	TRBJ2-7	CASSLVVGRSLNF
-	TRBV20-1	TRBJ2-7	CSARISGSADEQYF
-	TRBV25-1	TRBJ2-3	CASSELVGTDTQYF
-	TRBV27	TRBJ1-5	CASGTGRGNQPQHF
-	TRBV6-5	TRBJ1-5	CASSYGRGGQPQHF
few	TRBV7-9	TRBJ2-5	CASSWARETQYF
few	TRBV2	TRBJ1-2	CASRATGQGRVGYTF
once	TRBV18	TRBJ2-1	CASSPGHEQFF
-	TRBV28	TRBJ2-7	CASRGIEQYF
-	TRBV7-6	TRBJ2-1	CASSLMADRGPRTYNEQFF
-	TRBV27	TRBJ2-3	CASRDSDRGGDTQYF
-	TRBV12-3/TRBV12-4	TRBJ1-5	CASSNRGGQPQHF
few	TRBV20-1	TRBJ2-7	CSAGLPLADHYEQYF
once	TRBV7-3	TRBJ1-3	CASSLVGGTGNTIYF
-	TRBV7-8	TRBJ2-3	CASSSPGGSGTRTDTQYF
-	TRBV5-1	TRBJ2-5	CASSSELGETQYF
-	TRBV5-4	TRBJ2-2	CASSPQDTGELFF
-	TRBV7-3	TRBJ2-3	CASSLGQGTTDTQYF
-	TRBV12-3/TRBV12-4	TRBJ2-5	CASSWLMSETQYF
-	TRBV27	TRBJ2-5	CASSLYRKETQYF
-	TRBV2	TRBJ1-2	CASRVQVYGYTF
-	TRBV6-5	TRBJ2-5	CASSYSRVGLETQYF
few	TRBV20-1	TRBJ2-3	CSARDPKTRDTQYF
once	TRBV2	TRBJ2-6	CASSAGTGISGANVLTF